This TCR beta chain was captured by sequencing in a study of T cell responses to AZD1222 COVID-19 vaccine. Study outcomes and limitations: Seropositivity was recorded at baseline in only 6 or 7 AZD1222 recipients.

Clones were sequenced by immunoSEQ multiplex PCR, and TCRdb holds only the in-frame ones, with some missing. The data contain over 95,000 clones, 90% to 95% of them singletons. With regard to this clone: The antigen is not known.

The CDR3 consists of 15 residues. V was shortened by 6 bases and J by 0 bases, with 11 bases between the two germline ends. Germline V lookup: CDR1 LGHDT, CDR2 YNNKEL (reference sequence). This TCR was sampled from an adult in good health. The material sequenced was peripheral blood, taken on day 0 of AZD1222 vaccination. V usage is TRBV3-1 (or the pseudogene TRBV3-2) and J usage is TRBJ2-2; tentatively, D is TRBD2 (5 bases). The CDR3 is CASRRTDANTGELFF. The CDR3 DNA reads as TGTGCCAGCAGGCGGACTGACGCGAACACCGGGGAGCTGTTTTTT.